These T cell receptor beta chains were read from a single sample in a study of siplizumab effects on memory and regulatory T cells. TCRdb's copy holds only in-frame clones and misses some; the assay was immunoSEQ multiplex PCR. The sample shows about 110,000 clones, 92% of them seen only once. Sequences were obtained from CD4+ T cells sorted from blood. The receptors stem from a human donor in good health. Each CDR3 is given with its conserved first and last residue. D genes are given only for firm matches. Not every row has a clone size; where given, it reads once, few, many or a size class.

TRBV2	.	TRBJ1-1	.	TGTGCCAGCTCAGGACCCCTGGAAGCTTTCTTT	CASSGPLEAFF
TRBV6-5	once	TRBJ2-7	.	TGTGCCAGTACCAGGGGGGTCGGGTACGAGCAGTACTTC	CASTRGVGYEQYF
TRBV5-1	.	TRBJ1-2	.	TGCGCCAGCAGCTTGGAGACAGACCTCTATGGCTACACCTTC	CASSLETDLYGYTF
TRBV18	.	TRBJ2-1	TRBD2	TGTGCCAGCTCACCCTCTGTAGCGGGAGTTTCCTACAATGAGCAGTTCTTC	CASSPSVAGVSYNEQFF
TRBV19	.	TRBJ1-5	TRBD1	TGTGCCAGTAGTATGTTCAGGGGGTTGATCAGCAATCAGCCCCAGCATTTT	CASSMFRGLISNQPQHF
TRBV2	.	TRBJ1-3	.	TGTGCCAGCAGTGGGATTATGGCTTTCGCTGGAAACACCATATATTTT	CASSGIMAFAGNTIYF
TRBV27	.	TRBJ1-1	.	TGTGCCAGCGCGAGGAATACAGATTATGTCAAAGCTTTCTTT	CASARNTDYVKAFF
TRBV6-1	.	TRBJ2-7	TRBD2	TGTGCCAGCAGTGAATTAAGGGAGGGCAGGTCCAACTTC	CASSELREGRSNF
TRBV11-2	.	TRBJ1-2	TRBD1	TGTGCCAGCAGCCCGGGACAGGCATATGGCTACACCTTC	CASSPGQAYGYTF
TRBV6-5	once	TRBJ1-2	TRBD1	TGTGCCAGCAGCTCGGGATCGACAGGGGGCTACACCTTC	CASSSGSTGGYTF
TRBV18	.	TRBJ2-7	.	TGTGCCAGCTCACCGGCGGGTCCCAACCCCTACGAGCAGTACTTC	CASSPAGPNPYEQYF
TRBV29-1	.	TRBJ1-1	.	TGCAGCGGATCGCGCAGGGACAACACTGAAGCTTTCTTT	CSGSRRDNTEAFF
TRBV27	.	TRBJ2-2	.	TGTGCCAGCAGTTTTTTCCCCGGGAACACCGGGGAGCTGTTTTTT	CASSFFPGNTGELFF
TRBV6-6	once	TRBJ1-1	TRBD1	TGTGCCACCTCCCTCGGACAGGGGAACACTGAAGCTTTCTTT	CATSLGQGNTEAFF
TRBV6-6	.	TRBJ1-4	.	TGTGCCACCTCTGGCCCTGACCAACTAAGTGAAAAACTGTTTTTT	CATSGPDQLSEKLFF
TRBV7-9	few	TRBJ1-5	TRBD1	TGTGCCAGCAGCTTAGGACAGGGGGCATCTCAGCCCCAGCATTTT	CASSLGQGASQPQHF
TRBV5-1	once	TRBJ2-7	.	TGCGCCAGCAGCTCCTCACTCCACTACGAGCAGTACTTC	CASSSSLHYEQYF
TRBV6-1	.	TRBJ1-1	.	TGTGCCAGCAGGTCTAATCAAAGGAACACTGAAGCTTTCTTT	CASRSNQRNTEAFF
TRBV5-1	.	TRBJ1-2	.	TGCGCCAGCAGCTTAGTACAGAACTATGGCTACACCTTC	CASSLVQNYGYTF
TRBV5-1	.	TRBJ2-1	.	TGCGCCAGCAGCTTGGGGACACAGTCCTACAATGAGCAGTTCTTC	CASSLGTQSYNEQFF
TRBV9	.	TRBJ2-6	.	TGTGCCAGCAGCGTCGCTGGGGCCAACGTCCTGACTTTC	CASSVAGANVLTF
TRBV18	.	TRBJ2-1	TRBD2	TGTGCCAGCTCACCCAGACTAGCGGGAGGGAAAAATGAGCAGTTCTTC	CASSPRLAGGKNEQFF
TRBV5-1	.	TRBJ2-2	TRBD1	TGCGCCAGCAGCTTAGACCCAGGGGGCTATGGCACCGGGGAGCTGTTTTTT	CASSLDPGGYGTGELFF
TRBV6-1	few	TRBJ2-7	TRBD1	TGTGCCAGCAATCCGGGACAGACCTACGAGCAGTACTTC	CASNPGQTYEQYF
TRBV7-8	.	TRBJ1-5	.	TGTGCCAGCAGCTTAGCAGGGGATCCCGGCAATCAGCCCCAGCATTTT	CASSLAGDPGNQPQHF
TRBV6-1	few	TRBJ2-1	.	TGTGCCAGCAGTTTGCAGGGGGGGACCTACAATGAGCAGTTCTTC	CASSLQGGTYNEQFF
TRBV5-1	.	TRBJ2-1	TRBD1	TGCGCCAGCAGCCGATGGACAGGGAGCAATGAGCAGTTCTTC	CASSRWTGSNEQFF
TRBV11-2	.	TRBJ1-1	TRBD1	TGTGCCAGCAGTCTGGGGACAGGGGTGAACACTGAAGCTTTCTTT	CASSLGTGVNTEAFF
TRBV6-5	.	TRBJ2-2	TRBD2	TGTGCCAGCAGTTACCCCTTTGCGGGAGGAGTCGGGGAGCTGTTTTTT	CASSYPFAGGVGELFF
TRBV5-1	.	TRBJ1-6	TRBD1	TGCGCCAGCAGCTTGGGCTCCAGGGGGCGATCACCCCTCCACTTT	CASSLGSRGRSPLHF
TRBV6-5	.	TRBJ1-2	TRBD1	TGTGCCAGCAGTTACCGGACAGGGGGCAGGGACTATGGCTACACCTTC	CASSYRTGGRDYGYTF
TRBV7-9	.	TRBJ2-2	TRBD1	TGTGCCAGCAGCCTCCCGGGACAGGGGCGAACCGGGGAGCTGTTTTTT	CASSLPGQGRTGELFF
TRBV6-1	.	TRBJ1-3	TRBD1	TGTGCCAGCAGTGGAACGGACAGGGGGGTAACTCGACCTGGAAACACCATATATTTT	CASSGTDRGVTRPGNTIYF
TRBV4-2	.	TRBJ2-5	TRBD2	TGTGCCAGCAGCCAAGATAGGACTAGCGGGAGGGCCCTCGGAGCAGAGACCCAGTACTTC	CASSQDRTSGRALGAETQYF
TRBV18	.	TRBJ2-6	.	TGTGCCAGCACCCGCCTCGGGGGACTCTCTGGGGCCAACGTCCTGACTTTC	CASTRLGGLSGANVLTF
TRBV11-2	.	TRBJ1-2	.	TGTGCCAGCAGCTCCACCGGGACTGCGAACTATGGCTACACCTTC	CASSSTGTANYGYTF
TRBV30	.	TRBJ1-1	.	TGTGCCTGGAGTCTCCAGGGGAGGGGTTTCTTT	CAWSLQGRGFF
TRBV7-2	.	TRBJ2-6	.	TGTGCCAGCAGCCAGGCTTGGGGCGGGCCCGGGGCCAACGTCCTGACTTTC	CASSQAWGGPGANVLTF
TRBV9	.	TRBJ1-2	.	TGTGCCAGCAGCACTCAGAAGAACTATGGCTACACCTTC	CASSTQKNYGYTF
TRBV4-1	.	TRBJ2-7	TRBD2	TGCGCCAGCAGCCAGACAGCGGGAGGGGACGAGCAGTACTTC	CASSQTAGGDEQYF
TRBV6-1	.	TRBJ2-1	.	TGTGCCAGCATAAACCCGGGAGTGTACAATGAGCAGTTCTTC	CASINPGVYNEQFF
TRBV6-5	once	TRBJ1-1	.	TGTGCCAGCAGTTTCGGGTGGAACACTGAAGCTTTCTTT	CASSFGWNTEAFF
TRBV18	.	TRBJ1-5	.	TGTGCCAGCTCACCACAGTCAGGGTACAATAGCAATCAGCCCCAGCATTTT	CASSPQSGYNSNQPQHF
TRBV5-4	few	TRBJ1-6	.	TGTGCCAGCAGCTACGGGACAAGTAACAATTCACCCCTCCACTTT	CASSYGTSNNSPLHF
TRBV18	.	TRBJ2-7	.	TGTGCCAGCTCACCAGCACAGCTCTACGAGCAGTACTTC	CASSPAQLYEQYF
TRBV19	.	TRBJ1-5	.	TGTGCCAGTAGTACTCTAACAGGGAATCAGCCCCAGCATTTT	CASSTLTGNQPQHF
TRBV10-1	.	TRBJ2-7	TRBD1	TGCGCCAGCAGCCCGACAGGGGGCTCCGAGCAGTACTTC	CASSPTGGSEQYF
TRBV6-6	.	TRBJ1-2	.	TGTGCCAGCAGGCGGGGAGGGCAGAGAGGGTATGGCTACACCTTC	CASRRGGQRGYGYTF
TRBV11-1	.	TRBJ1-1	TRBD1	TGTGCCAGCAGCCTCCCACAGGGGGTTCGGGGGAACACTGAAGCTTTCTTT	CASSLPQGVRGNTEAFF
TRBV6-5	.	TRBJ2-7	.	TGTGCCAGCAGTGGGGGAAGGGAGCAGTACTTC	CASSGGREQYF
TRBV7-9	once	TRBJ2-7	.	TGTGCCAGCAGCCCCCTGCAAGCCGAGCAGTACTTC	CASSPLQAEQYF
TRBV7-2	.	TRBJ2-7	.	TGTGCCAGCAGCCCTCCTGTGCACGACGAGCAGTACTTC	CASSPPVHDEQYF
TRBV7-3	.	TRBJ2-5	TRBD2	TGTGCCAGCAGCTTAACCGGGACTAGCGGGAGAGGGGCCCAAGAGACCCAGTACTTC	CASSLTGTSGRGAQETQYF
TRBV12-5	.	TRBJ1-3	TRBD1	TGTGCTAGTGGTTTGGTACTGGGACAGGGACGATCCGGTGCTGGAAACACCATATATTTT	CASGLVLGQGRSGAGNTIYF
TRBV10-3	.	TRBJ2-7	TRBD2	TGTGCCATCAGCCCCGGGACTAGCGGGATCAGACAGACCTACGAGCAGTACTTC	CAISPGTSGIRQTYEQYF
TRBV7-2	.	TRBJ1-3	.	TGTGCCAGCAGCGCTCAGGCCGTCGGAAACACCATATATTTT	CASSAQAVGNTIYF
TRBV29-1	.	TRBJ2-7	TRBD2	TGCAGCGTTAGACTAGCGGGAACTCGGGAGCAGTACTTC	CSVRLAGTREQYF
TRBV6-6	.	TRBJ1-1	.	TGTGCCAGCAGTTACGAACGGGTATGGGCTTTCTTT	CASSYERVWAFF
TRBV10-3	.	TRBJ1-4	.	TGTGCCATCAGTGAGCGCGCGGACAGCACTAATGAAAAACTGTTTTTT	CAISERADSTNEKLFF
TRBV18	.	TRBJ1-4	.	TGTGCCAGCTCAGCAACCGGGACTGAGAATGAAAAACTGTTTTTT	CASSATGTENEKLFF